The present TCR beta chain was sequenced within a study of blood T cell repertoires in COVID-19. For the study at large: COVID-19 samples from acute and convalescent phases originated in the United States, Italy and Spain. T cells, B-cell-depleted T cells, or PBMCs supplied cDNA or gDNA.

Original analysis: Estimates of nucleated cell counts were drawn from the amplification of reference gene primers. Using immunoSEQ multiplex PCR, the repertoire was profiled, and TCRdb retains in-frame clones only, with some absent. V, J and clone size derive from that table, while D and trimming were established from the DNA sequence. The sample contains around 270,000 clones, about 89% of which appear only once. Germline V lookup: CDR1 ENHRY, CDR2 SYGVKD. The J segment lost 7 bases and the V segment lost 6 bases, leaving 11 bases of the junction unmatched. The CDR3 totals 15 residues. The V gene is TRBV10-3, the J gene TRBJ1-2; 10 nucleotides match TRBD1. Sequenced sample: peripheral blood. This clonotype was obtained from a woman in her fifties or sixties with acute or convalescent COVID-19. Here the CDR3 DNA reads TGTGCCATCAGGCGACAGGGACAGGGGATAAGTGGCTACACCTTC. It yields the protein CAIRRQGQGISGYTF.